Given below is one T cell receptor (beta chain) in context. This CDR3 is built from 13 residues. The V gene end was trimmed by 0 bases and the J gene end by 7 bases; junction bases not matched to a gene: 3. CDR1 and CDR2 (germline): SGHNT, YENEEA. This sample is drawn from a study of OX40 agonist ivuxolimab in advanced cancers. Some clones are missing from TCRdb's copy, which holds only in-frame ones; the method was immunoSEQ multiplex PCR. The sample records tens of thousands of clones, more than 80% being singletons. This receptor was taken from an adult with an advanced solid tumor such as melanoma, head and neck, liver or kidney cancer. This chain links TRBV11-3 with TRBJ2-7; TRBD2 aligns across 7 bases. This sample comprised CD4+ or CD8+ T cells sorted from blood, obtained in a trial of the OX40 agonist ivuxolimab. CDR3: CASSLDTAGEQYF. CDR3 sequence (DNA): TGTGCCAGCAGCTTAGACACAGCGGGGGAGCAGTACTTC.